Included here is one T cell receptor beta chain sequence, with context. What it binds is unknown. The sample carries other DNA sequences with the same CDR3. The treatment is: 15 to 20 received Ad26.COV2.S at low or high dose, single or two shots; about 5 received placebo; per-sample allocation not given. It was on day 63 after the first vaccine or placebo injection that samples were taken. Participants' vaccine, an Ad26 vector, delivered Wuhan-strain SARS-CoV-2 spike. This entry comes from a study of Ad26.COV2.S vaccination and SARS-CoV-2 variants. Study background: Ad26.COV2.S was injected intramuscularly once or twice, 56 days apart. Broader study findings: Researchers cautioned that TCR breadth and depth analyses may have underestimated total T cell responses. Reported findings describe substantial breadth in spike-specific CD8+ and CD4+ T cell responses following vaccination.

Trimming left V 2 bases short and J 0 bases short, with 4 bases between. Per the germline V gene, CDR1 is KGHSH and CDR2 is LQKENI. CDR3 size: 13 residues. Libraries were prepared by immunoSEQ multiplex PCR; TCRdb keeps only in-frame clonotypes and omits some of them. The table shows about 420,000 clones, with approximately 90% occurring only once. The sequence derives from a person aged 18-65 years who received the Ad26.COV2.S COVID-19 vaccine or a placebo. Sample: peripheral blood, taken in a trial of Ad26.COV2.S vaccine versus placebo. This rearrangement joins TRBV18 to TRBJ1-1; D call uncertain. The chain's CDR3 is CASSPTVNTEAFF. The CDR3, as DNA: TGTGCCAGCTCACCAACAGTGAACACTGAAGCTTTCTTT.